The 3 T cell receptor beta chains below come from one sample, sequenced in a study of blood T cell repertoires in COVID-19. Clones were read by immunoSEQ multiplex PCR, and TCRdb kept only the in-frame ones, dropping some. The sample carries around 55,000 clones, about nine tenths recorded once. Sequencing input: peripheral blood. These TCRs come from a human donor with active COVID-19. The donor label of this sample is uncertain.

V is TRBV9 and J is TRBJ1-6; D unresolved. Germline-derived CDR1 and CDR2 are SGDLS and YYNGEE. CDR3 length equals 16 residues. Trimming stripped 0 bases from V and 10 bases from J, with 17 bases between. The CDR3 loop reads CASSVVPGIAGSPLHF. The CDR3, as DNA: TGTGCCAGCAGCGTAGTTCCAGGCATAGCGGGGTCACCCCTCCACTTT. The full variable domain, rest sourced from reference TRBV9 and TRBJ1-6, is DSGVTQTPKHLITATGQRVTLRCSPRSGDLSVYWYQQSLDQGLQFLIQYYNGEERAKGNILERFSAQQFPDLHSELNLSSLELGDSALYFCASSVVPGIAGSPLHFGNGTRLTVT.

J is TRBJ2-3 and V is TRBV5-1, with D possibly TRBD1 on 5 matching bases. The CDR3 has 12 amino acids. The germline gives CDR1 SGHRS, CDR2 YFSETQ. V dropped 7 bases and J dropped 2 bases, with 8 bases sitting between them. In nucleotides, the CDR3 is TGCGCCAGCGGACACTACACAGATACGCAGTATTTT. It translates to CASGHYTDTQYF.

The CDR3 is CASRDGGRGTDTQYF. The CDR3 DNA sequence: TGTGCCAGCAGGGACGGCGGGAGGGGCACAGATACGCAGTATTTT. The V call is TRBV28, the J call TRBJ2-3; 9 bases are shared with TRBD2. Per germline, CDR1 MDHEN and CDR2 SYDVKM. The CDR3 covers 15 residues. The V gene end was trimmed by 6 bases and the J gene end by 1 base; junction bases not matched to a gene: 5.